Listed below are T cell receptor beta chains from one sample, sequenced in a study of cytomegalovirus exposure and HLA in healthy donors. Sequencing used immunoSEQ multiplex PCR; TCRdb keeps in-frame clones, though not all of them. Seen here are 95,000 to 130,000 clones, 9% to 10% observed once, and the top ten hold about 3%. The sequenced sample was PBMCs. These receptors all come from a man under 40 in good health and CMV-seronegative. CDR3s include the opening cysteine and the closing phenylalanine or tryptophan. The order of the fields is CDR3 length, J gene, D gene, clone size, V gene, CDR3 protein, CDR3 DNA. A D gene is named only where the DNA matches it firmly. Expanded clones are given a class, and other clones once, few, many or no size at all.

>16|TRBJ2-3|TRBD1|few|TRBV4-3
CASKASEGQGADTQYF
TGCGCCAGCAAAGCTTCGGAGGGACAGGGGGCAGATACGCAGTATTTT
>10|TRBJ1-1|-|-|TRBV6-1
CASTRTKAFF
TGTGCCAGCACCCGGACAAAGGCTTTCTTT
>12|TRBJ1-2|-|few|TRBV30
CAWSVLVPGYTF
TGTGCCTGGAGTGTACTTGTACCTGGCTACACCTTC
>15|TRBJ2-7|-|many|TRBV6-6
CASSYLQDSGYEQYF
TGTGCCAGCAGTTACTTACAGGATTCGGGCTACGAGCAGTACTTC
>13|TRBJ2-5|-|few|TRBV6-6
CASSYGSQETQYF
TGTGCCAGCAGTTATGGCAGCCAAGAGACCCAGTACTTC
>17|TRBJ2-5|TRBD2|few|TRBV11-2
CASSLVRQRGPEETQYF
TGTGCCAGCAGCTTAGTTAGGCAGCGGGGGCCGGAAGAGACCCAGTACTTC
>13|TRBJ1-2|-|few|TRBV19
CATAGRGNYGYTF
TGTGCCACCGCCGGGAGGGGGAACTATGGCTACACCTTC
>14|TRBJ2-1|TRBD2|few|TRBV5-1
CASSLGSGGNEQFF
TGCGCCAGCAGCTTGGGTAGCGGGGGAAATGAGCAGTTCTTC
>17|TRBJ2-1|TRBD2|few|TRBV6-1
CASSEGTSASSYNEQFF
TGTGCCAGCAGTGAGGGGACTAGCGCTAGCTCCTACAATGAGCAGTTCTTC
>15|TRBJ1-1|-|few|TRBV19
CASSRISGVNTEAFF
TGTGCCAGTAGCCGTATTTCAGGGGTGAACACTGAAGCTTTCTTT
>12|TRBJ2-3|-|-|TRBV6-6
CASRESTDTQYF
TGTGCCAGCCGTGAGAGCACAGATACGCAGTATTTT
>16|TRBJ2-2|-|-|TRBV7-9
CASSSPTEPNTGELFF
TGTGCCAGCAGCTCCCCGACTGAGCCTAACACCGGGGAGCTGTTTTTT
>16|TRBJ2-3|TRBD2|few|TRBV11-3
CASSSSSGRGTDTQYF
TGTGCCAGCAGCTCCTCTAGCGGGAGAGGCACAGATACGCAGTATTTT
>17|TRBJ2-7|-|few|TRBV28
CASSTSATRLTRDEQYF
TGTGCCAGCAGCACCTCAGCCACCCGACTAACTCGGGACGAGCAGTACTTC
>15|TRBJ2-7|-|-|TRBV5-1
CASSLAQGGPYEQYF
TGCGCCAGCAGCTTGGCCCAGGGTGGTCCCTACGAGCAGTACTTC
>16|TRBJ2-5|TRBD1|-|TRBV18
CASSLFATGIQETQYF
TGTGCCAGCTCCCTATTTGCGACAGGGATCCAAGAGACCCAGTACTTC
>17|TRBJ2-1|TRBD2|few|TRBV13
CASSLASGSPSYNEQFF
TGTGCCAGCAGCTTAGCGAGCGGGAGTCCGTCCTACAATGAGCAGTTCTTC
>17|TRBJ1-1|TRBD1|-|TRBV9
CASSVDPDTGGFTEAFF
TGTGCCAGCAGCGTAGATCCCGATACAGGGGGCTTCACTGAAGCTTTCTTT
>14|TRBJ1-1|-|-|TRBV27
CASFAWGGNTEAFF
TGTGCCAGCTTCGCCTGGGGCGGCAACACTGAAGCTTTCTTT
>11|TRBJ2-7|-|-|TRBV6-5
CASSKGQKQYF
TGTGCCAGCAGTAAAGGACAAAAGCAGTACTTC
>13|TRBJ2-7|-|-|TRBV2
CASNEGRAYEQYF
TGTGCCAGCAATGAGGGCCGCGCCTACGAGCAGTACTTC
>17|TRBJ2-1|TRBD2|-|TRBV19
CASSRGGLAGDHNEQFF
TGTGCCAGTAGTAGAGGGGGACTAGCGGGAGACCACAATGAGCAGTTCTTC
>15|TRBJ1-5|-|few|TRBV7-2
CASTQLQGPNQPQHF
TGTGCCAGTACCCAATTACAGGGACCAAATCAGCCCCAGCATTTT
>13|TRBJ2-7|TRBD1|-|TRBV28
CASSLQGADEQYF
TGTGCCAGCAGTCTTCAGGGGGCCGACGAGCAGTACTTC
>12|TRBJ2-3|-|-|TRBV7-9
CASSPSSDTQYF
TGTGCCAGCAGCCCGTCCTCTGATACGCAGTATTTT
>17|TRBJ2-5|TRBD2|few|TRBV7-2
CASSSLRRGGNQETQYF
TGTGCCAGCAGCTCACTCAGGCGGGGGGGGAACCAAGAGACCCAGTACTTC
>15|TRBJ2-7|-|-|TRBV7-2
CASSLKTGSSYEQYF
TGTGCCAGCAGCTTAAAAACAGGGAGCTCCTACGAGCAGTACTTC
>12|TRBJ1-5|TRBD1|few|TRBV19
CATATGGQPQHF
TGTGCCACTGCCACAGGGGGCCAGCCCCAGCATTTT
>14|TRBJ1-5|-|-|TRBV28
CASSLSGPNQPQHF
TGTGCCAGCAGTTTATCAGGGCCGAATCAGCCCCAGCATTTT
>17|TRBJ2-5|TRBD2|few|TRBV7-9
CASSPGPGLAGGETQYF
TGTGCCAGCAGCCCTGGCCCGGGACTAGCGGGAGGGGAGACCCAGTACTTC
>13|TRBJ2-7|-|-|TRBV5-1
CASSSRQSYEQYF
TGCGCCAGCAGCTCGCGACAGTCCTACGAGCAGTACTTC
>16|TRBJ2-3|TRBD2|-|TRBV9
CASSVLGREREDTQYF
TGTGCCAGCAGCGTATTAGGGCGGGAGAGGGAAGATACGCAGTATTTT
>14|TRBJ2-1|TRBD1|-|TRBV4-1
CASSRGQGYNEQFF
TGCGCCAGCAGCCGCGGACAGGGGTACAATGAGCAGTTCTTC
>15|TRBJ2-3|TRBD2|-|TRBV25-1
CASRDPRESTDTQYF
TGTGCCAGCAGGGACCCGCGGGAGAGCACAGATACGCAGTATTTT
>15|TRBJ2-7|-|few|TRBV7-2
CASSPSSVGGYEQYF
TGTGCCAGCAGCCCTTCTAGCGTCGGAGGGTACGAGCAGTACTTC
>18|TRBJ1-5|-|few|TRBV6-1
CVSSEVGRRSISNQPQHF
TGTGTCAGCAGTGAAGTAGGAAGGAGATCCATTAGCAATCAGCCCCAGCATTTT
>16|TRBJ2-1|-|few|TRBV7-9
CASSHLIGQGTTEQFF
TGTGCCAGCAGCCATCTAATTGGGCAGGGGACTACAGAGCAGTTCTTC
>13|TRBJ2-7|TRBD1|-|TRBV10-3
CAISPATGAEQYF
TGTGCCATCTCTCCCGCGACAGGGGCCGAGCAGTACTTC
>15|TRBJ2-3|-|-|TRBV6-1
CASSELRASTDTQYF
TGTGCCAGCAGTGAATTGAGAGCTAGCACAGATACGCAGTATTTT
>16|TRBJ2-4|TRBD2|few|TRBV6-5
CASSYRLAGAKNIQYF
TGTGCCAGCAGTTACAGGCTAGCGGGAGCCAAAAACATTCAGTACTTC
>16|TRBJ2-5|-|few|TRBV6-1
CASSARRQARGETQYF
TGTGCCAGCAGTGCCCGCCGACAGGCGCGGGGGGAGACCCAGTACTTC
>16|TRBJ2-3|-|few|TRBV7-2
CASSHGYRGSTDTQYF
TGTGCCAGCAGCCACGGTTACAGAGGGAGCACAGATACGCAGTATTTT
>17|TRBJ2-5|TRBD2|few|TRBV7-2
CASSLEGASGKGETQYF
TGTGCCAGCAGCTTAGAGGGGGCTAGCGGGAAGGGGGAGACCCAGTACTTC
>19|TRBJ2-2|TRBD1|few|TRBV9
CASSVAPDRGPSDTGELFF
TGTGCCAGCAGCGTAGCCCCCGACAGGGGTCCTTCGGACACCGGGGAGCTGTTTTTT
>16|TRBJ1-4|TRBD1|-|TRBV11-2
CASSWGRQGWREKLFF
TGTGCCAGCAGCTGGGGACGACAGGGATGGAGGGAAAAACTGTTTTTT
>16|TRBJ1-2|-|few|TRBV9
CASSVGGGGTWDGYTF
TGTGCCAGCAGCGTAGGAGGAGGTGGGACATGGGATGGCTACACCTTC
>15|TRBJ2-3|-|-|TRBV10-3
CAISGRGSGTDTQYF
TGTGCCATCAGTGGGAGGGGTTCGGGCACAGATACGCAGTATTTT